The 19 T cell receptor beta chains listed next were all sequenced from one sample in a study of shared clonotypes between healthy human individuals. Only in-frame clones appear in the TCRdb table, and some are missing; sequencing was by immunoSEQ multiplex PCR. The data contain more than 2 million clones, nearly 97% of them seen just once; the ten biggest clones take up approximately 0.13%. Sequenced input: naive CD4+ T cells sorted from blood. The subset: CD45RA+ positively selected. The source of these receptors is a man younger than 30 in good health.

The J gene is TRBJ2-6, the V gene TRBV18, with D hard to call. The CDR3 is 18 residues long. Germline V gene data show CDR1 as KGHSH and CDR2 as LQKENI. The V and J ends lost 2 bases and 0 bases respectively, with 14 bases between them. The CDR3 bases are TGTGCCAGCTCACCAGGCGGTCGGATCCTCTCTGGGGCCAACGTCCTGACTTTC. It specifies CASSPGGRILSGANVLTF.

The chain has TRBV7-9 and TRBJ1-1; D gene unclear. The germline V and J ends were trimmed by 2 bases and 1 base, with 8 bases remaining between them. This CDR3 region has 14 residues. Germline V gene data show CDR1 as SEHNR and CDR2 as FQNEAQ (reference sequence). For the CDR3, the DNA is TGTGCCAGCAGCTTAAACACGGCGAACACTGAAGCTTTCTTT. It encodes CASSLNTANTEAFF.

The rearrangement joins TRBV7-9 to TRBJ1-2; the match to TRBD1 covers 7 bases. The V gene's germline CDR1 is SEHNR and CDR2 FQNEAQ (reference sequence). This CDR3 spans 15 amino acids. J lost 4 bases, V lost 3 bases, and 8 bases had no gene match. The CDR3 bases are TGTGCCAGCAGCTTTACGGACAGGACCTTCTATGGCTACACCTTC. Its translation: CASSFTDRTFYGYTF.

The chain joins TRBV19 to TRBJ1-1; TRBD1 is a possible D gene (6 bases). Between the trimmed V and J ends, which lost 4 bases and 4 bases, there was a span of 13 bases. Germline lookup yields CDR1 LNHDA and CDR2 SQIVND (reference sequence). CDR3 length: 14 amino acids. DNA for the CDR3: TGTGCCAGTAGTACGACAGGCTGGGGCACTGAAGCTTTCTTT. This gives the protein CASSTTGWGTEAFF.

This chain uses TRBV7-9 with TRBJ2-5; a weak D match, TRBD1 (5 bases). Germline V gene data show CDR1 as SEHNR and CDR2 as FQNEAQ (reference sequence). CDR3 size: 12 residues. The V gene lost 5 bases and the J gene lost 3 bases, with 7 bases spanning the gap. This CDR3 is CASSRREETQYF. The CDR3 bases are TGTGCCAGCAGCCGCAGGGAAGAGACCCAGTACTTC.

This chain joins TRBV4-1 and TRBJ2-5; TRBD1 aligns across 8 bases. Losses at the gene ends were 2 bases for V and 4 bases for J; bases not matched to a gene: 9. The CDR3 covers 16 residues. Germline lookup yields CDR1 MGHRA and CDR2 YSYEKL. CDR3 sequence reads: CASSQRRTGQGETQYF. The CDR3 DNA reads as TGCGCCAGCAGCCAAAGGAGAACCGGACAGGGAGAGACCCAGTACTTC.

The chain uses TRBV4-3 and TRBJ2-2; 7 bases are a match to TRBD2. The CDR3 contains 17 residues. J lost 5 bases, V lost 1 base, and 10 bases had no gene match. The germline V gene has CDR1 LGHNA and CDR2 YSLEER. The CDR3 here is CASSQVVMQGGTGELFF. The CDR3 bases are TGCGCCAGCAGCCAAGTAGTTATGCAGGGAGGGACCGGGGAGCTGTTTTTT.

This chain links TRBV6-5 with TRBJ1-4, with D possibly being TRBD1 (5 bases). Trimming cost V 6 bases and J 4 bases, with 15 bases left between them. The CDR3 is made up of 15 amino acids. The germline gives CDR1 MNHEY, CDR2 SVGAGI. The chain's CDR3 is CASRAGTTHNEKLFF. The CDR3 bases are TGTGCCAGCAGGGCCGGGACGACTCATAATGAAAAACTGTTTTTT.

This clone has a single count. The chain joins TRBV5-1 to TRBJ2-5, with 8 bases that match TRBD2. The germline V gene encodes CDR1 SGHRS and CDR2 YFSETQ. Losses at the gene ends were 3 bases for V and 1 base for J; bases not matched to a gene: 5. The CDR3 totals 15 residues. CDR3 residues: CASSSVLAGQETQYF. The CDR3 DNA follows: TGCGCCAGCAGCTCGGTCCTAGCGGGCCAAGAGACCCAGTACTTC. Drawing the rest from reference TRBV5-1 and TRBJ2-5, the complete variable domain is KAGVTQTPRYLIKTRGQQVTLSCSPISGHRSVSWYQQTPGQGLQFLFEYFSETQRNKGNFPGRFSGRQFSNSRSEMNVSTLELGDSALYLCASSSVLAGQETQYFGPGTRLLVL.

V is TRBV5-1 and J is TRBJ1-1, with D perhaps TRBD1 (6 bases). The CDR3 consists of 13 residues. The germline V and J ends were trimmed by 3 bases and 6 bases, with 12 bases remaining between them. Germline lookup yields CDR1 SGHRS and CDR2 YFSETQ. In DNA, the CDR3 is TGCGCCAGCAGCTCCCTGACAGGCCCTGAAGCTTTCTTT. This translates into CASSSLTGPEAFF.

This clone occurred a few times. In the same sample, other DNA sequences code for this CDR3. The rearrangement uses TRBV5-1 and TRBJ1-6; 7 bases match TRBD1. V lost 0 bases, J lost 7 bases, and 4 bases stayed unmatched. Germline assignment: CDR1 SGHRS and CDR2 YFSETQ. CDR3 length equals 15 residues. CDR3 sequence: CASSLGQGGNSPLHF. CDR3 DNA sequence: TGCGCCAGCAGCTTGGGACAGGGTGGGAATTCACCCCTCCACTTT.

About this clone: The same CDR3 also results from other DNA sequences found in this sample. V and J are TRBV6-1 and TRBJ1-2; D remains ambiguous. V was pared by 4 bases and J by 4 bases, with 7 bases between. Germline CDR1 reads MNHNS; CDR2 reads SASEGT. This CDR3 contains 12 residues. This chain's CDR3 is CASSVSGYGYTF. CDR3 nucleotide sequence: TGTGCCAGCAGTGTGAGCGGCTATGGCTACACCTTC.

The rearrangement uses TRBV6-5 and TRBJ2-3, with no clear D. CDR3 size: 12 residues. Germline V gives CDR1 MNHEY, CDR2 SVGAGI. V shed 6 bases and J shed 2 bases, with 6 bases lying between them. CDR3 bases: TGTGCCAGCAGGGGTCACACAGATACGCAGTATTTT. It translates to CASRGHTDTQYF.

The chain recombines TRBV19 with TRBJ2-7, with a possible D match to TRBD2 (5 bases). Trimming shortened V by 3 bases and J by 5 bases, and 11 bases separated the two germline ends. This CDR3 is built from 13 residues. Looked up from germline, CDR1 is LNHDA and CDR2 is SQIVND (reference sequence). The CDR3, as DNA: TGTGCCAGTAGTATGACGGGGAAGCACGAGCAGTACTTC. The encoded protein is CASSMTGKHEQYF.

V gene TRBV7-2 combines with J gene TRBJ2-7; unclear D gene. Germline values: CDR1 SGHTA, CDR2 FQGNSA. The CDR3 runs 12 residues. V dropped 5 bases and J dropped 7 bases, with 12 bases sitting between them. In nucleotides, the CDR3 is TGTGCCAGCAGCCCAAGCTTCGGAGAGCAGTACTTC. Encoded protein: CASSPSFGEQYF.

This chain connects TRBV27 to TRBJ2-5; 15 bases are shared with TRBD2. Trimming cost V 6 bases and J 2 bases; bases outside gene matches: 13. Looked up from germline, CDR1 is MNHEY and CDR2 is SMNVEV (reference sequence). The CDR3 has 19 amino acids. CDR3 sequence (DNA): TGTGCCAGCAGCCTAGTAGGGTCCGGGACTAGCGGGAGGCAAGAGACCCAGTACTTC. It yields the protein CASSLVGSGTSGRQETQYF.

The V call is TRBV6-1, the J call TRBJ2-5; TRBD1 matches at 10 bases. Germline values: CDR1 MNHNS, CDR2 SASEGT. Trimming cost V 4 bases and J 2 bases; bases outside gene matches: 4. The CDR3 spans 15 residues. CDR3 nucleotide sequence: TGTGCCAGCAGTGGAGACAGGGGGCGACAAGAGACCCAGTACTTC. This translates into CASSGDRGRQETQYF.

Here the CDR3 DNA reads TGCGCCAGCAGCCATGGACGGGTCACAGATACGCAGTATTTT. Protein product: CASSHGRVTDTQYF. The chain carries TRBV4-1 and TRBJ2-3; D is undetermined. Per germline, CDR1 MGHRA and CDR2 YSYEKL. The CDR3 covers 14 residues. The V and J ends lost 3 bases and 2 bases respectively, with 9 bases between them.

This chain uses TRBV5-5 with TRBJ1-6, with D possibly being TRBD1 (5 bases). Between the trimmed V and J ends, which lost 5 bases and 4 bases, there was a span of 13 bases. Germline CDR1 and CDR2: SGHKS and YYEKEE (reference sequence). The CDR3 covers 15 residues. This CDR3 is CASSFTGTYNSPLHF. The CDR3 region has the DNA TGTGCCAGCAGTTTTACCGGGACTTATAATTCACCCCTCCACTTT. The whole variable domain, remainder taken from reference TRBV5-5 and TRBJ1-6, is DAGVTQSPTHLIKTRGQQVTLRCSPISGHKSVSWYQQVLGQGPQFIFQYYEKEERGRGNFPDRFSARQFPNYSSELNVNALLLGDSALYLCASSFTGTYNSPLHFGNGTRLTVT.